This T cell receptor beta chain comes out of a study of graft-versus-host responses after intestinal transplantation. On the study more broadly: Each patient got anti-thymocyte globulin induction, then tacrolimus and steroids for roughly 3 years. Study-level findings and limits: Detection of GvH clones occurred in recipient marrow, and some had their first appearance in ileum or blood. High graft-versus-host to host-versus-graft clonal ratios were found in allografts of patients who had graft-donor T cell macrochimerism.

Measured with immunoSEQ multiplex PCR; TCRdb has only the in-frame clones, and not every one. The table has fewer than 90,000 clones, 94% seen once. Germline V gene data show CDR1 as SGHNT and CDR2 as YYREEE (reference sequence). This CDR3 is built from 17 residues. The V segment lost 0 bases and the J segment 2 bases; nucleotides outside the gene matches: 6. As for this clone: Its antigen is unidentified.

The V call is TRBV5-4, the J call TRBJ2-1, with 9 bases identical to TRBD2. The sequence came from a human donor who was the organ donor for an intestinal transplant. The sequences come from unstimulated CD4+ T cells sorted from spleen or lymph node cells, collected before transplant. CDR3 DNA: TGTGCCAGCAGCTTGGGTAGCGGGGGTGTTCCCTACAATGAGCAGTTCTTC. It encodes CASSLGSGGVPYNEQFF.